This T cell receptor beta chain is from a study of blood T cell repertoires in COVID-19. Study as a whole: Samples of COVID-19 (acute and convalescent) were obtained from the United States, Italy and Spain.

CDR3 size: 16 residues. J lost 8 bases, V lost 0 bases, and 5 bases had no gene match. Germline-derived CDR1 and CDR2 are SGHRS and YFSETQ. Authors' methods: Scientists estimated how many nucleated cells there were by amplifying reference gene primers. The assay was immunoSEQ multiplex PCR, and TCRdb's table has in-frame clones only and misses some. V and J calls and clone size are copied from that table; D and trimming were computed from the DNA. The table includes around 220,000 clones, approximately 79% detected once. The chain has TRBV5-1 and TRBJ1-6; 10 positions match TRBD1. This TCR was sampled from a human donor in a cohort sampled during active COVID-19. The source material was peripheral blood. CDR3 sequence reads: CASSLAAGTGDSPLHF. The DNA of the CDR3 is TGCGCCAGCAGCTTGGCTGCCGGGACAGGGGATTCACCCCTCCACTTT.